In this sample, the clone carrying this TCR beta chain turned up a few times. Antigen: not known. The library was made from cDNA and included unique molecular identifiers. TCRdb independently ran MiXCR on the PCR reads; one entry per CDR3 protein. The data hold around 700,000 distinct CDR3 sequences, with more than 50% observed a single time. This sample was included in a study of post-analysis software for immune sequencing data. Study-wide points: Samples from a shared batch, those prepared together, strongly co-clustered by F measure. Comparison with controls showed significantly lower normalized Chao1 diversity in multiple sclerosis patients. Compared with controls, patients had more of about 5 TRBV segments, including TRBV5-6, TRBV5-1 and TRBV20-1.

The germline V gene has CDR1 SGDLS and CDR2 YYNGEE. Trimming took off 0 bases at V and 5 bases at J, with 4 bases between the two ends. The CDR3 length is 12 residues. V is TRBV9 and J is TRBJ2-3; no clear D. The sample comprised blood. The TCR comes from a girl aged 2 to 10 with multiple sclerosis. The CDR3 sequence: CASSVGEDTQYF. In DNA form, the CDR3 reads TGTGCCAGCAGCGTAGGGGAAGATACGCAGTATTTT.